This is a list of T cell receptor beta chains from one sample in a study of glioma-infiltrating T cells after dendritic cell vaccination. The repertoire was sequenced with immunoSEQ multiplex PCR; TCRdb's copy has only in-frame clones and lacks some. The sample includes approximately 22,000 clones, 75% to 85% seen only once; the top ten take about 36%. This specimen consisted of blood, obtained before dendritic cell vaccination. These receptors came from a human donor with glioblastoma. The CDR3 runs from the conserved cysteine through the conserved F or W. Each record gives: V gene, clone size, J gene, D gene, CDR3 DNA, CDR3 protein. The D gene is left open where the match is weak. Some rows mark clone size as missing; the rest say once, few, many or name a class of expanded clone.

>TRBV19|NA|TRBJ2-7|NA
TGTGCCAGTAGCAGGGAAACCTCCTACGAGCAGTACTTC
CASSRETSYEQYF
>TRBV12-2|NA|TRBJ2-5|NA
TGTGCAAGTCCAACTAGTTCGACTAGCGGGAGAAAAGAGACCCAGTACTTC
CASPTSSTSGRKETQYF
>TRBV5-1|once|TRBJ2-2|NA
TGCGCCAGCAGCCACGGGAAAAACACCGGGGAGCTGTTTTTT
CASSHGKNTGELFF
>TRBV2|NA|TRBJ2-7|NA
TGTGCCAGCAGACCAACATGGAGCCACGAGCAGTACTTC
CASRPTWSHEQYF
>TRBV5-4|NA|TRBJ2-7|NA
TGTGCCAGCAGCAACGGGACTTCCTACGAGCAGTACTTC
CASSNGTSYEQYF
>TRBV25-1|NA|TRBJ2-5|NA
TGTGCCAGTGGACTGACCGGGAACCAAGAGACCCAGTACTTC
CASGLTGNQETQYF
>TRBV6-1|NA|TRBJ2-4|TRBD1
TGTGCCAGCAGTGAGCAGGGGGTAGCCAAAAACATTCAGTACTTC
CASSEQGVAKNIQYF
>TRBV2|NA|TRBJ2-2|TRBD2
TGTGCCAGCAGTAAGCGGGAGGGATCCGGGGAGCTGTTTTTT
CASSKREGSGELFF
>TRBV6-1|NA|TRBJ1-2|TRBD1
TGTGCCAGCACTTCCCGGGACAGGGCCTATGGCTACACCTTC
CASTSRDRAYGYTF
>TRBV27|NA|TRBJ2-3|NA
TGTGCCAGCAGTCCTTCGACAGATACGCAGTATTTT
CASSPSTDTQYF
>TRBV28|NA|TRBJ2-5|TRBD2
TGTGCCAGCATCAACAGGAAACTCGGACTAGCGTGGTCCCAGTACTTC
CASINRKLGLAWSQYF
>TRBV27|NA|TRBJ1-1|NA
TGTGCCAGCAGTTTTAGATCCATGAACACTGAAGCTTTCTTT
CASSFRSMNTEAFF
>TRBV19|NA|TRBJ1-2|NA
TGTGCCAGTAGCCCCCGACAGTATCATGGCTACACCTTC
CASSPRQYHGYTF
>TRBV7-9|NA|TRBJ2-7|TRBD1
TGTGCCAGCAGCGTTAACAGGGGGCGAATCGAGCAGTACTTC
CASSVNRGRIEQYF
>TRBV29-1|NA|TRBJ1-1|TRBD1
TGCAGCGCCCTAAGACAGGGGTTGAACACTGAAGCTTTCTTT
CSALRQGLNTEAFF
>TRBV7-9|few|TRBJ1-1|TRBD1
TGTGCCAGCAGCTTACTAAGACAGGGTGGCACTGAAGCTTTCTTT
CASSLLRQGGTEAFF
>TRBV29-1|NA|TRBJ1-1|NA
TGCAGCGTTGAGAATGGAGGGAACACTGAAGCTTTCTTT
CSVENGGNTEAFF
>TRBV15|NA|TRBJ2-6|NA
TGTGCCACCAGCCACTCTGGGGCCAACGTCCTGACTTTC
CATSHSGANVLTF
>TRBV4-3|NA|TRBJ2-2|NA
TGCGCCAGCAGCCAAACAGCCACCGGGGAGCTGTTTTTT
CASSQTATGELFF
>TRBV27|NA|TRBJ2-1|TRBD2
TGTGCCAGCGGTAGCCTAGCGGGAGGCAACAATGAGCAGTTCTTC
CASGSLAGGNNEQFF
>TRBV4-3|NA|TRBJ2-1|TRBD1
TGCGCCAGCAGCCTACGGGACAGCCATTACAATGAGCAGTTCTTC
CASSLRDSHYNEQFF
>TRBV5-1|NA|TRBJ2-7|TRBD2
TGCGCCAGCAGCTTTAACATAGCGGGAACCCACGAGCAGTACTTC
CASSFNIAGTHEQYF
>TRBV19|NA|TRBJ2-7|NA
TGTGCCAGTAAGAGGGGGGGAAGCTCCTACGAGCAGTACTTC
CASKRGGSSYEQYF
>TRBV7-7|few|TRBJ2-2|NA
TGTGCTAGCAGCCGGGACTCCCTCCCTACCGGGGAGCTGTTTTTT
CASSRDSLPTGELFF
>TRBV27|NA|TRBJ1-1|NA
TGTGCCAGCAGTTTACACTTTTATGCTGAAGCTTTCTTT
CASSLHFYAEAFF
>TRBV12-5|few|TRBJ1-1|TRBD1
TGTGCTAGTGGTCCCCCGGCACCGGGACAGGGGGATCGGATAAGGGAATCCACTGAAGCTTTCTTT
CASGPPAPGQGDRIRESTEAFF
>TRBV14|NA|TRBJ2-7|NA
TGTGCCAGCAGCCGTCCCCCTAGTCGCGAGCAGTACTTC
CASSRPPSREQYF
>TRBV29-1|NA|TRBJ2-7|TRBD1
TGCAGCGCTGGACAGGGCAACGAGCAGTACTTC
CSAGQGNEQYF
>TRBV5-4|NA|TRBJ2-3|NA
TGCGCCAGCAGCCAAGCCGCAGGGCCGACAGATACGCAGTATTTT
CASSQAAGPTDTQYF
>TRBV19|NA|TRBJ2-1|NA
TGTGCCAGTAGTCCACTTGCGTCCTACAATGAGCAGTTCTTC
CASSPLASYNEQFF
>TRBV9|once|TRBJ2-1|TRBD2
TGTGCCAGCAGCGTAGGTCCCGGGACTAGCGGAGTTTACAATGAGCAGTTCTTC
CASSVGPGTSGVYNEQFF
>TRBV7-9|NA|TRBJ2-4|TRBD1
TGTGCCAGCAGCCCCGTGGGGACAGGGTCGAACATTCAGTACTTC
CASSPVGTGSNIQYF
>TRBV28|NA|TRBJ2-2|TRBD2
TGTGCCAGCAGTTTATTGAGCGGGACGAACACCGGGGAGCTGTTTTTT
CASSLLSGTNTGELFF
>TRBV19|NA|TRBJ1-1|NA
TGTGCCAGTAGTATCAGACAGAAAATCATGAACACTGAAGCTTTCTTT
CASSIRQKIMNTEAFF
>TRBV7-2|NA|TRBJ2-2|NA
TGTGCCAGCAGCTTAGTGTGGGCATTGAACACCGGGGAGCTGTTTTTT
CASSLVWALNTGELFF
>TRBV7-2|few|TRBJ2-7|TRBD2
TGTGCCAGCAGTAGAAGAACGTCCGGGACTAGCGGGATCGAGCAGTACTTC
CASSRRTSGTSGIEQYF
>TRBV6-1|NA|TRBJ1-5|NA
TGTGCCAGCATGACATTCAATCAGCCCCAGCATTTT
CASMTFNQPQHF